This TCR beta chain was recovered during a study of OX40 agonist ivuxolimab in advanced cancers. TCRdb keeps only in-frame clones here, not all; method: immunoSEQ multiplex PCR. The data show roughly 61,000 clones, 75% to 90% seen once. This clone was recorded a few times. V was clipped by 5 bases and J by 2 bases, with 12 bases between them. The length of the CDR3 is 13 residues. Per the germline V gene, CDR1 is SQVTM and CDR2 is ANQGSEA. The V call is TRBV29-1, the J call TRBJ1-1; D not certain. The sample was CD4+ or CD8+ T cells sorted from blood, taken in a trial of the OX40 agonist ivuxolimab. The clonotype was recovered from an adult with an advanced solid tumor such as melanoma, head and neck, liver or kidney cancer. The DNA of the CDR3 is TGCAGCGTTCAAAGGGCCGGCAACACTGAAGCTTTCTTT. This translates into CSVQRAGNTEAFF.